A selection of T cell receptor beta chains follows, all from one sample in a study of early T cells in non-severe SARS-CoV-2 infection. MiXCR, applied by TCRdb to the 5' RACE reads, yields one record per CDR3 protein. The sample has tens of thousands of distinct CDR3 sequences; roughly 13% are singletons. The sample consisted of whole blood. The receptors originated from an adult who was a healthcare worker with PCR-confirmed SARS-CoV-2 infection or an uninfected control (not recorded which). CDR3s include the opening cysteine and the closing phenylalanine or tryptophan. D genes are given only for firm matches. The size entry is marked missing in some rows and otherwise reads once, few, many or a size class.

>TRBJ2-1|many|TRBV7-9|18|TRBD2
TGTGCCAGCAGCTTAGACCGCCAGCGGGGGGCCTCCTACAATGAGCAGTTCTTC
CASSLDRQRGASYNEQFF
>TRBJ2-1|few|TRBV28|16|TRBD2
TGTGCCATAACTAGCGGGTATACGAGCTCCTACAATGAGCAGTTCTTC
CAITSGYTSSYNEQFF
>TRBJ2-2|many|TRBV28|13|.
TGTGCCAGCAGTTTGGTACAGACCGGGGAGCTGTTTTTT
CASSLVQTGELFF
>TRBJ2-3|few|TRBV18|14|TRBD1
TGTGCCAGCTCACCAGGGACAGGGTCGGATACGCAGTATTTT
CASSPGTGSDTQYF
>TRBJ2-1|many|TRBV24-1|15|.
TGTGCCACCAGTGGTTGGGACGGCCTTCGGAATGAGCAGTTCTTC
CATSGWDGLRNEQFF
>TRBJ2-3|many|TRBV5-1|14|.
TGCGCCAGCAGCGCTGGCCATGGGACAGATACGCAGTATTTT
CASSAGHGTDTQYF
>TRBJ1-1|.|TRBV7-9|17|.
TGTGCCAGCAGCTCTGGCAGGGGTGTTTCGTTTAACACTGAAGCTTTCTTT
CASSSGRGVSFNTEAFF
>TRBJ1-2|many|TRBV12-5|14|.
TGTGCTAGTCTAGTTACGGGTCAATTCTATGGCTACACCTTC
CASLVTGQFYGYTF
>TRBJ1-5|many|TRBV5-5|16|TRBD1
TGTGCCAGCAGCTTGGGGTCGTGGACAGGGAATCAGCCCCAGCATTTT
CASSLGSWTGNQPQHF
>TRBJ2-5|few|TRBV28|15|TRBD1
TGTGCCAGCAGCCTAGGACAGGGGGGAACAGAGACCCAGTACTTC
CASSLGQGGTETQYF
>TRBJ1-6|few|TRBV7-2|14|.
TGTGCCAACCCTGAGCGGCCGGATAATTCACCCCTCCACTTT
CANPERPDNSPLHF
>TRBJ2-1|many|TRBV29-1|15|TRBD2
TGCAGCGCCCCGAGGGGACTAGCGGTTTACAATGAGCAGTTCTTC
CSAPRGLAVYNEQFF
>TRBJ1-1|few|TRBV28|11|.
TGTGCCGGGTCGGGGAACACTGAAGCTTTCTTT
CAGSGNTEAFF
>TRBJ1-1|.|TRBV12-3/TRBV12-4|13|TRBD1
TGTGCCAGCGGCTTCGACAGGGCCGGTGAAGCTTTCTTT
CASGFDRAGEAFF
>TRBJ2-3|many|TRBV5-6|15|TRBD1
TGTGCCAGCAGGATGACAGGGTCTTTGAATTATACGCAGTATTTT
CASRMTGSLNYTQYF
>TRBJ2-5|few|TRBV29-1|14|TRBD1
TGCAGCGTTGATACGACAGGGGGCGAGGAGACCCAGTACTTC
CSVDTTGGEETQYF
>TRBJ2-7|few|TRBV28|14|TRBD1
TGTGCCAGCAGTTTCGGGGACAGCTCCTACGAGCAGTACTTC
CASSFGDSSYEQYF
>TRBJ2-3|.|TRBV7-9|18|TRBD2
TGTGCCAGCAGCTTAGCGGGACTAGCGGGGGGGCAAGCAGATACGCAGTATTTT
CASSLAGLAGGQADTQYF
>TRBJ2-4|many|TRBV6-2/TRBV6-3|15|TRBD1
TGTGCCAGCAGTCACCCGCGACAGGGGTCAAACATTCAGTACTTC
CASSHPRQGSNIQYF
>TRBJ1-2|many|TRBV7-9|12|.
TGTGCCAGCAGACCAGAAAACTATGGCTACACCTTC
CASRPENYGYTF
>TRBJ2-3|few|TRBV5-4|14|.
TGTGCCAGCAGCTCGTTCGGAAGCACAGATACGCAGTATTTT
CASSSFGSTDTQYF
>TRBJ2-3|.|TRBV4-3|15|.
TGCGCCAGCAGCCAAGCCTGGCAGAGCACAGATACGCAGTATTTT
CASSQAWQSTDTQYF
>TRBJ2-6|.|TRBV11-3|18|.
TGTGCCAGCAGCTTAGGGGACAAGGCCAACTCTGGGGCCAACGTCCTGACTTTC
CASSLGDKANSGANVLTF
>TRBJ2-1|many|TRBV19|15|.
TGTGCCAGTACCCAGGTACCTCACTCCTACAATGAGCAGTTCTTC
CASTQVPHSYNEQFF
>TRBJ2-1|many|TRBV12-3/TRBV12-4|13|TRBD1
TGTGCCAGCACCGAGGGACAGAACAATGAGCAGTTCTTC
CASTEGQNNEQFF
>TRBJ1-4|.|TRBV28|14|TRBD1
TGTGCCAGCAGCACAGGGGGCGCTTGGGAAAAACTGTTTTTT
CASSTGGAWEKLFF
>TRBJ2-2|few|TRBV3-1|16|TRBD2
TGTGCCAGCAGCCAACCCACTAGCGGGAGAAGAGGGGAGCTGTTTTTT
CASSQPTSGRRGELFF
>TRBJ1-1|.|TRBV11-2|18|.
TGTGCCAGCAGCTCAGGGCGGCGGTTCGGACATTGGGGCACTGAAGCCTTCTTT
CASSSGRRFGHWGTEAFF
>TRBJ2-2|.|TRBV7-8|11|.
TGTGCCAGCAGCCCCCTCGGGGAGCTGTTTTTT
CASSPLGELFF
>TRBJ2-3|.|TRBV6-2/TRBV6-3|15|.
TGTGCCAGCAGTTACGGGGGTGAGGCGTCGGATACGCAGTATTTT
CASSYGGEASDTQYF
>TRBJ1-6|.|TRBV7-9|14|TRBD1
TGTGCCAGCAGCACCCGGGACAGACATTCACCCCTCCACTTT
CASSTRDRHSPLHF